The 30 T cell receptor beta chains reported below all come from one sample, sequenced in a study of T-cell reconstitution after alpha-beta-depleted transplantation in children. General study findings and limits: A year post-transplant, T-cell counts and diversity derived mostly from newly produced T cells.

The antigens for these receptors are not known. Using unique molecular identifiers, the investigators prepared the TCRbeta library. TCRdb re-analysed the PCR reads in MiXCR, keeping a single row per CDR3 protein. The sample yields about 300,000 distinct CDR3 sequences, nearly 8% seen once. The material was peripheral blood, obtained 360 days after TCRalphabeta/CD19-depleted stem cell transplant. All receptors derive from a female patient between 2 and 15 years old who had a stem cell transplant for Fanconi anemia, so the T cells may come from the graft donor.

This clonotype was observed many times. The V gene is TRBV5-4, the J gene TRBJ2-3, with D tentatively TRBD2 (6 bases). This CDR3 has 16 amino acids. The V end lost 4 bases, the J end lost 0 bases, and 15 bases lay between the germline ends. Per germline, CDR1 SGHNT and CDR2 YYREEE (reference sequence). The CDR3 DNA reads TGTGCCAGCAGCGTGGGACTCCTAGGTAGCACAGATACGCAGTATTTT. It specifies CASSVGLLGSTDTQYF.

A few counts support this clonotype. CDR3 loop: CASTYQGWEQFF. DNA for the CDR3: TGTGCCAGCACCTATCAGGGTTGGGAGCAGTTCTTC. The chain has TRBV21-1 and TRBJ2-1; the table gives TRBD1 as D, unverified against the DNA. TRBV21-1 is listed as a pseudogene. There are 12 residues in the CDR3.

This clonotype has a count of ten or more. This chain joins TRBV5-1 and TRBJ1-6, with D unresolved. CDR1 SGHRS and CDR2 YFSETQ come from the germline V gene. V was pared by 5 bases and J by 0 bases, with 12 bases between. The CDR3 spans 16 residues. CDR3: CASRPTLSSYNSPLHF. The DNA for the CDR3 is TGCGCCAGCAGACCGACGCTGAGCTCCTATAATTCACCCCTCCACTTT.

In this sample, this clonotype turned up a few times. The chain has TRBV9 and TRBJ2-3, with TRBD2 matching 8 bases. This CDR3 spans 15 amino acids. Germline V gene lookup returns CDR1 SGDLS and CDR2 YYNGEE. V trimming: 1 base; J trimming: 6 bases; junction bases outside the gene matches: 7. As DNA, the CDR3 is TGTGCCAGCAGCGTACCGGGGGGGCTATATGATACGCAGTATTTT. Translated: CASSVPGGLYDTQYF.

This clonotype appeared a few times. The CDR3 loop reads CASSDTGRNQPQHF. For the CDR3, the DNA is TGTGCCAGCAGCGATACAGGGAGAAATCAGCCCCAGCATTTT. The V gene is TRBV5-6, the J gene TRBJ1-5; weak D call: TRBD1 (6 bases). In germline, CDR1 is SGHDT, CDR2 YYEEEE. The germline V and J ends were trimmed by 4 bases and 4 bases, with 12 bases remaining between them. CDR3 size: 14 residues.

This clonotype has ten or more counts. The rearrangement uses TRBV5-1 and TRBJ1-5; D may be TRBD1 (6 bases). V was shortened by 0 bases and J by 5 bases, with 12 bases between the two germline ends. The CDR3 extends over 15 amino acids. Per the germline V gene, CDR1 is SGHRS and CDR2 is YFSETQ. The CDR3 DNA reads as TGCGCCAGCAGCTTGGACCCAGGGGAGTATCAGCCCCAGCATTTT. This sequence encodes CASSLDPGEYQPQHF.

This clonotype has at least ten counts. The rearrangement uses TRBV9 and TRBJ2-1; D unclear. Germline loops: CDR1 SGDLS, CDR2 YYNGEE. V was shortened by 0 bases and J by 2 bases, with 15 bases between the two germline ends. The length of the CDR3 is 17 residues. The CDR3 loop reads CASSVDFMVGTYNEQFF. In DNA, the CDR3 is TGTGCCAGCAGCGTAGATTTTATGGTAGGGACCTACAATGAGCAGTTCTTC.

This clonotype has ten or more counts. This rearrangement joins TRBV29-1 to TRBJ2-1; TRBD1 agrees at 9 bases. Trimming at V came to 1 base and at J to 8 bases, leaving 9 bases not matched to a gene. Germline CDR1 SQVTM, CDR2 ANQGSEA. The CDR3 loop spans 15 amino acids. CDR3 in amino acids: CSVEGGTGSVDEQFF. The CDR3 DNA follows: TGCAGCGTTGAAGGCGGGACAGGGTCGGTGGATGAGCAGTTCTTC.

V gene TRBV30 combines with J gene TRBJ1-1, with D perhaps matching TRBD1 (6 bases). This CDR3 contains 13 residues. Germline V gene lookup returns CDR1 GTSNPN and CDR2 SVGIG (reference sequence). V was pared by 0 bases and J by 8 bases, with 13 bases between. The chain's CDR3 is CAWSVTSTGEAFF. Written as DNA, the CDR3 is TGTGCCTGGAGTGTAACCTCGACAGGCGAAGCTTTCTTT.

A few counts support this clonotype. This rearrangement joins TRBV7-6 to TRBJ2-3, with a tentative D call TRBD1 (6 bases). The V gene lost 1 base and the J gene lost 4 bases, with 21 bases spanning the gap. The CDR3 extends over 18 amino acids. The V gene's germline CDR1 is SGHVS and CDR2 FNYEAQ. Written as DNA, the CDR3 is TGTGCCAGCAGCTTAGGGAAACGGGACAAGGTTATCCCAGATACGCAGTATTTT. Protein: CASSLGKRDKVIPDTQYF.

This clonotype was seen ten or more times. V and J are TRBV10-3 and TRBJ2-2; D is possibly TRBD1 or TRBD2 (5 bases each). Between the trimmed V and J ends, which lost 6 bases and 2 bases, there was a span of 13 bases. This CDR3 is 15 amino acids long. CDR1 is ENHRY, CDR2 SYGVKD, per germline. As DNA, the CDR3 is TGTGCCATCAGCCGGGACCCCAGAAACACCGGGGAGCTGTTTTTT. Protein product: CAISRDPRNTGELFF.

This clonotype was seen only a few times. This chain joins TRBV5-4 and TRBJ2-4; no clear D gene. Germline V lookup: CDR1 SGHNT, CDR2 YYREEE (reference sequence). Trimming took off 0 bases at V and 1 base at J, with 11 bases between the two ends. This CDR3 spans 16 amino acids. The CDR3 here is CASSLAESQAKNIQYF. DNA of the CDR3: TGTGCCAGCAGCTTGGCCGAGAGTCAGGCCAAAAACATTCAGTACTTC. Based on the CDR3 plus reference TRBV5-4 and TRBJ2-4, the full variable domain is ETGVTQSPTHLIKTRGQQVTLRCSSQSGHNTVSWYQQALGQGPQFIFQYYREEENGRGNFPPRFSGLQFPNYSSELNVNALELDDSALYLCASSLAESQAKNIQYFGAGTRLSVL.

This clonotype was counted a few times. This chain connects TRBV11-2 to TRBJ1-2; weak D call: TRBD1 (5 bases). This CDR3 region has 16 residues. Germline V gene lookup returns CDR1 SGHAT and CDR2 FQNNGV. Trimming left V 2 bases short and J 5 bases short, with 18 bases between. CDR3 loop: CASSLPRERGIYGYTF. For the CDR3, the DNA is TGTGCCAGCAGCTTACCCCGCGAACGGGGGATTTATGGCTACACCTTC.

In this sample, this clonotype turned up many times. The chain uses TRBV5-1 and TRBJ2-3; D unclear. The CDR3 runs to 12 residues. The V gene lost 1 base and the J gene lost 4 bases, with 4 bases spanning the gap. Germline CDR1 reads SGHRS; CDR2 reads YFSETQ. The CDR3 sequence: CASSLLADTQYF. The CDR3 bases are TGCGCCAGCAGCTTGCTAGCAGATACGCAGTATTTT.

In this sample, this clonotype turned up many times. This rearrangement joins TRBV29-1 to TRBJ1-4; D unclear. This CDR3 spans 12 amino acids. Per the germline V gene, CDR1 is SQVTM and CDR2 is ANQGSEA. Trimming stripped 4 bases from V and 4 bases from J, with 7 bases between. CDR3: CSVGGGNEKLFF. CDR3 nucleotides: TGCAGCGTTGGTGGCGGTAATGAAAAACTGTTTTTT. The full variable domain, rest sourced from reference TRBV29-1 and TRBJ1-4, is SAVISQKPSRDICQRGTSLTIQCQVDSQVTMMFWYRQQPGQSLTLIATANQGSEATYESGFVIDKFPISRPNLTFSTLTVSNMSPEDSSIYLCSVGGGNEKLFFGSGTQLSVL.

The chain combines TRBV7-6 with TRBJ2-2; 10 bases align to TRBD1. The V and J ends lost 1 base and 7 bases, in that order; junction bases with no gene match: 6. From germline, CDR1 is SGHVS and CDR2 FNYEAQ. The CDR3 consists of 16 residues. The CDR3 loop reads CASSLETGGADGELFF. CDR3 DNA: TGTGCCAGCAGCTTAGAGACAGGGGGCGCGGACGGGGAGCTGTTTTTT.

The CDR3 region is CASSISPGAGQFF. Written as DNA, the CDR3 is TGTGCCAGCAGCATCTCTCCCGGGGCGGGGCAGTTCTTC. This chain uses TRBV11-2 with TRBJ2-1; either TRBD1 or TRBD2 may fit D (5 bases each). CDR3 size: 13 residues. The V and J ends lost 5 bases and 12 bases respectively, with 17 bases between them. Germline values: CDR1 SGHAT, CDR2 FQNNGV.

This clonotype was picked up a small number of times. V gene TRBV15 combines with J gene TRBJ1-6; D not certain. The CDR3 has 15 residues. The V and J ends lost 3 bases and 7 bases respectively, with 13 bases between them. Germline CDR1 is LNHNV and CDR2 is YYDKDF (reference sequence). The CDR3 spells CATSRFLDGNSPLHF. As DNA, the CDR3 is TGTGCCACCAGCAGGTTCCTGGATGGGAATTCACCCCTCCACTTT.

This clonotype appeared many times. The genes are TRBV24-1 and TRBJ2-1; D is ambiguous. The CDR3 is 16 amino acids. Trimming left V 1 base short and J 0 bases short, with 9 bases between. Per germline, CDR1 KGHDR and CDR2 SFDVKD. CDR3 amino acids: CATSDFKGISYNEQFF. The CDR3 DNA sequence: TGTGCCACCAGTGATTTTAAGGGTATCTCCTACAATGAGCAGTTCTTC.

This clonotype was detected only a few times. The chain is built from TRBV20-1 and TRBJ2-7, with a possible D match to TRBD2 (5 bases). Germline-derived CDR1 and CDR2 are DFQATT and SNEGSKA (reference sequence). Trimming removed 0 bases from V and 3 bases from J, with 15 bases in between. The CDR3 extends over 15 amino acids. CDR3 sequence: CSARDSAGGRYEQYF. CDR3 DNA: TGCAGTGCTAGAGATTCGGCGGGCGGTCGCTACGAGCAGTACTTC.

The chain joins TRBV3-1 to TRBJ2-7; D may correspond to TRBD1 or TRBD2 (6 bases each). Germline V gene sequence: CDR1 LGHDT, CDR2 YNNKEL (reference sequence). The ends were cut back, 6 bases at V and 11 bases at J, with 20 bases in the middle. This CDR3 comprises 13 residues. The CDR3 spells CASSLTLQGGEYF. The CDR3 nucleotides are TGTGCCAGCAGTCTCACACTACAGGGAGGCGAGTACTTC.

This clonotype showed up many times. The chain joins TRBV4-2 to TRBJ2-7; no clear D gene. Germline lookup yields CDR1 LGHNA and CDR2 YNFKEQ. Between the trimmed V and J ends, which lost 1 base and 7 bases, there was a span of 5 bases. The CDR3 spans 11 residues. The CDR3 region has the DNA TGTGCCAGCAGCCAAGGGCAGGAGCAGTACTTC. Translated, it gives CASSQGQEQYF.

The sample holds many counts of this clonotype. The chain has TRBV20-1 and TRBJ2-7; possible D gene TRBD1, 5 bases. The length of the CDR3 is 14 residues. Trimming cost V 3 bases and J 0 bases, with 12 bases left between them. Germline lookup yields CDR1 DFQATT and CDR2 SNEGSKA (reference sequence). The CDR3 DNA is TGCAGTGCTAGTAGGGGCTTAAGCTCCTACGAGCAGTACTTC. It specifies CSASRGLSSYEQYF.

A word on this clonotype: A much larger clonotype is one base distant, so this may be a read error. The chain employs TRBV6-1 and TRBJ2-3; D possibly corresponds to TRBD2 (6 bases). This CDR3 has 11 residues. CDR1 and CDR2 from the germline V gene are MNHNS and SASEGT. The CDR3 coding sequence is TGTACCAGCAGCATCGGGGGAGGGCAGTATTTT. Its translation is CTSSIGGGQYF.

This clonotype has ten or more counts. The chain is built from TRBV7-9 and TRBJ2-3, with TRBD2 matching over 7 bases. CDR1 is SEHNR, CDR2 FQNEAQ, per germline (reference sequence). The CDR3 contains 14 residues. The junction had 9 bases not matched to a gene; V was cut back by 5 bases and J by 7 bases. CDR3 residues: CASSTPRTRNTQYF. As DNA, the CDR3 is TGTGCCAGCAGCACCCCGCGGACTAGAAATACGCAGTATTTT.

The sample holds many counts of this clonotype. The chain has TRBV4-2 and TRBJ2-7; 10 nucleotides line up with TRBD2. CDR1 is LGHNA and CDR2 is YNFKEQ in the germline V gene. Trimming removed 4 bases from V and 3 bases from J; junction bases left unmatched: 15. CDR3 length: 18 residues. CDR3 sequence: CASSRNPVRASGGYEQYF. CDR3 nucleotide sequence: TGTGCCAGCAGCCGCAACCCGGTCAGGGCTAGCGGGGGCTACGAGCAGTACTTC.

The sample holds a few counts of this clonotype. The chain couples TRBV28 to TRBJ2-6, with D tentatively TRBD1 (7 bases). The V gene's germline CDR1 is MDHEN and CDR2 SYDVKM. The CDR3 is made up of 17 amino acids. Trimming removed 3 bases at V and 2 bases at J, with 14 bases between. CDR3 nucleotide sequence: TGTGCCAGCAGTTTTAGGGGCAGGGGGGCTGGGGCCAACGTCCTGACTTTC. It is translated as CASSFRGRGAGANVLTF.

This clonotype came up many times. V gene TRBV20-1 combines with J gene TRBJ2-3; TRBD2 aligns across 8 bases. The germline gives CDR1 DFQATT, CDR2 SNEGSKA (reference sequence). The CDR3 runs 11 residues. J lost 9 bases, V lost 5 bases, and 4 bases had no gene match. The CDR3 DNA reads TGCAGTGCTGGGACTAGTCGCACGCAGTATTTT. As protein: CSAGTSRTQYF.

The V and J genes are TRBV15 and TRBJ1-2, with 8 positions matching TRBD1. The V gene end was trimmed by 3 bases and the J gene end by 8 bases; junction bases not matched to a gene: 11. Germline V gene data show CDR1 as LNHNV and CDR2 as YYDKDF (reference sequence). CDR3 length equals 15 residues. The CDR3 coding sequence is TGTGCCACCAGCAGTCGACCGGGACAGGATATGGGCTACACCTTC. This gives the protein CATSSRPGQDMGYTF.

J is TRBJ2-3 and V is TRBV9, with D possibly being TRBD1 (5 bases). Germline V lookup: CDR1 SGDLS, CDR2 YYNGEE. This CDR3 has 13 residues. Between the trimmed V and J ends, which lost 4 bases and 5 bases, there was a span of 11 bases. The CDR3 reads CASSPLGVDTQYF. CDR3 DNA: TGTGCCAGCAGCCCCTTAGGGGTAGATACGCAGTATTTT.